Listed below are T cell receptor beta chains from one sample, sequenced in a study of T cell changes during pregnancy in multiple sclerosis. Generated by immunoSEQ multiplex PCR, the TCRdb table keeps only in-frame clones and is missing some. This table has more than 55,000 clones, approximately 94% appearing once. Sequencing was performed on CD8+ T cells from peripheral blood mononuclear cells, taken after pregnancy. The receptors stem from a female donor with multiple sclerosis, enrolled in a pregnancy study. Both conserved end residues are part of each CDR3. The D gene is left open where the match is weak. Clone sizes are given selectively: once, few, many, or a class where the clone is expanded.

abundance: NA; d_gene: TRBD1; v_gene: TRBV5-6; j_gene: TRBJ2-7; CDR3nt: TGTGCCAGCAGCTTGGATCCAGGGGGATCCTACGAGCAGTACTTC; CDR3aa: CASSLDPGGSYEQYF
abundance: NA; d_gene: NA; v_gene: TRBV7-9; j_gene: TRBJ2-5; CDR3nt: TGTGCCAGCAGCTCCGACAGGTTACAAGAGACCCAGTACTTC; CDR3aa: CASSSDRLQETQYF
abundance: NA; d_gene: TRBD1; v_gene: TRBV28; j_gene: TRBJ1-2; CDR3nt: TGTGCCAGCAGTTTATCGACAGGGAACGGCTACACCTTC; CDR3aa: CASSLSTGNGYTF
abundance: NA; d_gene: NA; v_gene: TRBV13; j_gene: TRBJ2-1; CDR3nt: TGTGCCAGCAAGGAGCCCGGGGGGCCTGAGCAGTTCTTC; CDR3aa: CASKEPGGPEQFF
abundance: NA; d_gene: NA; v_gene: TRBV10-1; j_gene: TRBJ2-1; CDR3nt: TGCGCCAGCAGTGAATTAGCGACTAATGAGCAGTTCTTC; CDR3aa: CASSELATNEQFF
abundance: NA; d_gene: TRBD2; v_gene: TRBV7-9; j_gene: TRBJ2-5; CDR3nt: TGTGCCAGCAGCTTAGCGAACGGCGGGAGGGGCCGTCGGACCCAGTACTTC; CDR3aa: CASSLANGGRGRRTQYF
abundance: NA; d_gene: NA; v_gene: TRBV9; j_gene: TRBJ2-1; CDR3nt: TGTGCCAGCAGCACCGAGGACTTGCGACCAAACAATGAGCAGTTCTTC; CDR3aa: CASSTEDLRPNNEQFF
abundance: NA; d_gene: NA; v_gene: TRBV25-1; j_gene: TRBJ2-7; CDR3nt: TGTGCCAGCAGTGTCGGTGGGCACGAGCAGTACTTC; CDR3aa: CASSVGGHEQYF
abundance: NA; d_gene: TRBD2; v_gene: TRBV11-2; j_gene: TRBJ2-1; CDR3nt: TGTGCCAGCAGCTTAGAACTAGCGGGAGGATTGAATGAGCAGTTCTTC; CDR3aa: CASSLELAGGLNEQFF
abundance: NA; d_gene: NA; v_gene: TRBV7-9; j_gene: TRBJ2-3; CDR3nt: TGTGCCAGCAGCCCACACTACAGGGAATCAGATACGCAGTATTTT; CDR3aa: CASSPHYRESDTQYF
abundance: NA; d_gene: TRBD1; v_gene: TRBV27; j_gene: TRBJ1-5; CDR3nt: TGTGCCAGCAGTTACAGGGGGCTAAGTCAGCCCCAGCATTTT; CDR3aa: CASSYRGLSQPQHF
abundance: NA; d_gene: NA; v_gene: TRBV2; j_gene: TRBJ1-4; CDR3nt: TGTGCCAGCAGGACAGACGGCGCAGGCGTTAATGAAAAACTGTTTTTT; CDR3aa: CASRTDGAGVNEKLFF
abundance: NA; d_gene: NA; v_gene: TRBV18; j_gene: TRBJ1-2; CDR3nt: TGTGCCAGCTCACCACGCGGGGGAAACTATGGCTACACCTTC; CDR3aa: CASSPRGGNYGYTF
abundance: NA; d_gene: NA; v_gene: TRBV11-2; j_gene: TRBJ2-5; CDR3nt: TGTGCCAGCAGCTTGCAGGGGAACCCAAGGACCCAGTACTTC; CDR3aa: CASSLQGNPRTQYF
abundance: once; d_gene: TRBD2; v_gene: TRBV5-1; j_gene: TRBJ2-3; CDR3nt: TGCGCCAGCACAGAGGGACTAGCGGGCACAGATACGCAGTATTTT; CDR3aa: CASTEGLAGTDTQYF
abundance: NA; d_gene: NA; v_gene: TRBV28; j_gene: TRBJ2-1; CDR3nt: TGTGCCAGCAGTTGGCTAGACTACAATGAGCAGTTCTTC; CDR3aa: CASSWLDYNEQFF
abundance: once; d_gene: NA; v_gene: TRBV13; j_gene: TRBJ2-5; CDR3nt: TGTGCCAGCAGCCCCCAACAAGAGACCCAGTACTTC; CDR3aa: CASSPQQETQYF
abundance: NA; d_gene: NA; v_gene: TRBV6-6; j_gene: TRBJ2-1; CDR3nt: TGTGCGGCCGGACAGCGCTACAATGAGCAGTTCTTC; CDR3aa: CAAGQRYNEQFF
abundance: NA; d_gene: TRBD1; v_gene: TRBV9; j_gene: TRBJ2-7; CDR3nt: TGTGCCAGCAGCAGGACAGGGGGCGCCGACTCCTACGAGCAGTACTTC; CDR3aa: CASSRTGGADSYEQYF
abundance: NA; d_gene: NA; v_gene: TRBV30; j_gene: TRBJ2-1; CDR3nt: TGTGCCTGGATCCCTTTTCGGAATGAGCAGTTCTTC; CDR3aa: CAWIPFRNEQFF
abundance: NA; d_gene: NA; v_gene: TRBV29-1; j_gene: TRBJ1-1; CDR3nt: TGCAGCGTCACTATTATGAACACTGAAGCTTTCTTT; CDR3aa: CSVTIMNTEAFF
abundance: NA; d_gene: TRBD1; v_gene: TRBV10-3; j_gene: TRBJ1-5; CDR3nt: TGTGCCATCAGTGTTGGTAGGGGACAGGGGCGAGAGCCCCAGCATTTT; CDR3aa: CAISVGRGQGREPQHF
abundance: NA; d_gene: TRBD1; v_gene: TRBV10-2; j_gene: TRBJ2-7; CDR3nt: TGCGCCAGCAGTCTGGGACAGACCTACGAGCAGTACTTC; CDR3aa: CASSLGQTYEQYF
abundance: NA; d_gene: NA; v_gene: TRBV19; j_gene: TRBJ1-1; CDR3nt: TGTGCCAGTAGTATAGATTACAGGGATTCTTTCTTT; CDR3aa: CASSIDYRDSFF
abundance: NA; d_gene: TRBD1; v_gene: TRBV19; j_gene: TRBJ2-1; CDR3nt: TGTGCCAGTCAAGCCACAGGGGCCAGTTTCAATGAGCAGTTCTTC; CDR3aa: CASQATGASFNEQFF
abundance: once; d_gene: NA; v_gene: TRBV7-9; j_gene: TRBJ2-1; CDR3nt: TGTGCCAGCAGCTCCCTTCTTATGAGGGAGACCTACAATGAGCAGTTCTTC; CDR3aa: CASSSLLMRETYNEQFF
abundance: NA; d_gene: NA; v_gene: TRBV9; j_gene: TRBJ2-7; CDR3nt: TGTGCCAGCAGCGTAGAGATGGGGGGTTACGAGCAGTACTTC; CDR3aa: CASSVEMGGYEQYF
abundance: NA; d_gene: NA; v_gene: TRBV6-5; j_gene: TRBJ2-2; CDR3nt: TGTGCCAGCAGCATTACTGGGGGGAGGGGGGAGCTGTTTTTT; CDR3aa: CASSITGGRGELFF
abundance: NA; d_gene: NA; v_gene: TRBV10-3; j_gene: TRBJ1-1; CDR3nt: TGTGCCATCAGTGAAGGCACTATTAGTGAAGCTTTCTTT; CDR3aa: CAISEGTISEAFF
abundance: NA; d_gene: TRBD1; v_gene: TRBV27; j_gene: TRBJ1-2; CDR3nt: TGTGCCAGCAGTACCCGACAGGGAGGATACGGCTACACCTTC; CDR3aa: CASSTRQGGYGYTF
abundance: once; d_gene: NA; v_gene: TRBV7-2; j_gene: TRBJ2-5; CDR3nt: TGTGCCAGCAGCTTAGCCGCACGAGCCCAAGAGACCCAGTACTTC; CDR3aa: CASSLAARAQETQYF
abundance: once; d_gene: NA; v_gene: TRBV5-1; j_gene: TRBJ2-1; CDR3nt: TGCGCCAGCAGCTTAGGGGGAGGGGGTTTCTACAATGAGCAGTTCTTC; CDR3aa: CASSLGGGGFYNEQFF
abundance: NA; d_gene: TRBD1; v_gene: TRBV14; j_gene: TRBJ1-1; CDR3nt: TGTGCCAGCAGCCAATGGCAGGGGGCTAGTACTGAAGCTTTCTTT; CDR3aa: CASSQWQGASTEAFF
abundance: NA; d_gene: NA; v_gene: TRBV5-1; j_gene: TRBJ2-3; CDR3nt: TGCGCCAGCCTGGACAGAAACACAGATACGCAGTATTTT; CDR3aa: CASLDRNTDTQYF
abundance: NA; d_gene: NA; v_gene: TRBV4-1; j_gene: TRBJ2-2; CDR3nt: TGCGCCAGCAGGGGGCATATTCAAAACACCGGGGAGCTGTTTTTT; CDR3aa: CASRGHIQNTGELFF
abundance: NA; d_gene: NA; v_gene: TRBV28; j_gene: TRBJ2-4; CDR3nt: TGTGCCAGCAGTTCGGGGGTCAAAAACATTCAGTACTTC; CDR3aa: CASSSGVKNIQYF
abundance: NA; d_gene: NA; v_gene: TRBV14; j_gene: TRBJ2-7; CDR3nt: TGTGCCAGCAGCCAAGTTTCGAGGCACGAGCAGTACTTC; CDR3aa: CASSQVSRHEQYF
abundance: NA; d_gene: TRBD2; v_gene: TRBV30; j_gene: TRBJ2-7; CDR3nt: TGTGCCTGGAGTGTACGGGGGGTATCCTACGAGCAGTACTTC; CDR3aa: CAWSVRGVSYEQYF
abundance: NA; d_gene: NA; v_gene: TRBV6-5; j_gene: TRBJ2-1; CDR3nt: TGTGCCAGCAGTTACAGAGGAGGTAGTGAGCAGTTCTTC; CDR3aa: CASSYRGGSEQFF
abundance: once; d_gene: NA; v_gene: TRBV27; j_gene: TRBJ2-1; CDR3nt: TGTGCCAGCAGTTGGGGCGTTCCCAATGAGCAGTTCTTC; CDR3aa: CASSWGVPNEQFF
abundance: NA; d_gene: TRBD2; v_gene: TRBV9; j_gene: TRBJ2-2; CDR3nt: TGTGCCAGCAGCGTTTACCCCGGGACTAGCGGGATCTCGGCCACCGGGGAGCTGTTTTTT; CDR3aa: CASSVYPGTSGISATGELFF
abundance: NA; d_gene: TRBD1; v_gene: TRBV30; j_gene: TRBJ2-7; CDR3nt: TGTGCCTGGACGGCGGGGGACAGGGGGTCCGAGCAGTACTTC; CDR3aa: CAWTAGDRGSEQYF
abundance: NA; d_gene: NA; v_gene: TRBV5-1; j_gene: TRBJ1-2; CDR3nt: TGCGCCAGCAGCTTGGCCGGAACGGACTTCTATGGCTACACCTTC; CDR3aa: CASSLAGTDFYGYTF
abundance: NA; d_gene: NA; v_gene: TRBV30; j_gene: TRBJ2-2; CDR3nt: TGTGCCTGGAGTTCCGGGATAGGGACCGGGGAGCTGTTTTTT; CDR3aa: CAWSSGIGTGELFF
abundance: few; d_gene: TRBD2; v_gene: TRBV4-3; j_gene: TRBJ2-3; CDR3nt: TGCGCCAGCAGCCAAAGGACTAGCGGGAGTGGCACAGATACGCAGTATTTT; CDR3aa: CASSQRTSGSGTDTQYF
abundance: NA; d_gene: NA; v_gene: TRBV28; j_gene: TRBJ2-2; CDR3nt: TGTGCCAGCCAGGCGGGTTCCACCGGGGAGCTGTTTTTT; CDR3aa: CASQAGSTGELFF
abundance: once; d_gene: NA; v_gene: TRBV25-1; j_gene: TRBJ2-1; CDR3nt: TGTGCCAGCGGAACCGAGGGCAATGAGCAGTTCTTC; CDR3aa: CASGTEGNEQFF
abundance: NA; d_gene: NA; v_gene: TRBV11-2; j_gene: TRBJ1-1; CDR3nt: TGTGCCAGCAGCTCTAACACTGAAGCTTTCTTT; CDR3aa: CASSSNTEAFF
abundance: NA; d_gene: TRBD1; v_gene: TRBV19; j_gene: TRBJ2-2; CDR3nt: TGTGCCAGTAGTATAGACACCGGGACAGGGTACCCCGGGGAGCTGTTTTTT; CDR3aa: CASSIDTGTGYPGELFF
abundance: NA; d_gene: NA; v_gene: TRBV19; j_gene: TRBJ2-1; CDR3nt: TGTGCCAGTAGTCCGGCCGGGGGTCCCTACAATGAGCAGTTCTTC; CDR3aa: CASSPAGGPYNEQFF
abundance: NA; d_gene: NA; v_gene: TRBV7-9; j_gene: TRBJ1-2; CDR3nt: TGTGCCAGCAGCTTAGGGACATTTGGCTACACCTTC; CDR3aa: CASSLGTFGYTF
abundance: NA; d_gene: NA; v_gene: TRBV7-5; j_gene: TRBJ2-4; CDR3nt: TGTGTCAGAAGCTTAGCGCCCCCAGGGCACCCAAACATTCAGTACTTC; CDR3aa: CVRSLAPPGHPNIQYF
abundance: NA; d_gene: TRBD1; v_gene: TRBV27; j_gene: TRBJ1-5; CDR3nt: TGTGCCGCAGGGGGCAGGGGAAATCAGCCCCAGCATTTT; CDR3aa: CAAGGRGNQPQHF
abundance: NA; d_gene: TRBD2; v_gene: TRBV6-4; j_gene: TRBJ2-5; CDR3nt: TGTGCCAGCAGCGCCGGGACTAGCGACCAAGAGACCCAGTACTTC; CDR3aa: CASSAGTSDQETQYF
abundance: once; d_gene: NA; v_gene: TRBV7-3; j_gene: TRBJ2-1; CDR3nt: TGTGCCAGCAGCTGGGAGGATGTAAACTACAATGAGCAGTTCTTC; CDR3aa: CASSWEDVNYNEQFF
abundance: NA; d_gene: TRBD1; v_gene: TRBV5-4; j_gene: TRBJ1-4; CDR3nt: TGTGCCAGCAGTTTTTCCAGGGGGTTAAATGAAAAACTGTTTTTT; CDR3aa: CASSFSRGLNEKLFF
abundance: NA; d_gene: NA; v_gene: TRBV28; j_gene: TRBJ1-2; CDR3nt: TGTGCCAGCAGTACGGGGGAGGACGGAAACTATGGCTACACCTTC; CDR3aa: CASSTGEDGNYGYTF
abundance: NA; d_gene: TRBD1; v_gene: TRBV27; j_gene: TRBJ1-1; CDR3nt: TGTGCCAGCAGTTTGACAGGGTTCGACACTGAAGCTTTCTTT; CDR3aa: CASSLTGFDTEAFF
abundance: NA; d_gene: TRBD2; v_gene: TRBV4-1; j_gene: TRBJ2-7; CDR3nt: TGCGCCAGCAGCCAAGACCTAGCGGGGCTATACGAGCAGTACTTC; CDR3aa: CASSQDLAGLYEQYF